Only a few counts were recorded for the clone carrying this T cell receptor beta chain. Its antigen is as yet unknown. The sample is drawn from a study of identical twins. Findings and caveats of the study: Models came in too low on out-of-frame TCR alpha sharing in monozygotic twins.

There are 14 residues in the CDR3. CDR1 and CDR2 from the germline V gene are SNHLY and FYNNEI. Trimming took off 1 base at V and 0 bases at J, with 4 bases between the two ends. TCRdb called the 5' RACE reads again in MiXCR, with one record for every CDR3 protein. The data contain just over 500,000 distinct CDR3 sequences, roughly 21% of them seen just once; the ten biggest clones take up around 1%. These records were also assigned to another study, of T cells expressing NK-cell markers. That source adds: An anti-gamma-delta TCR antibody restricted sorting to alpha-beta TCR T cells in several experiments. The share of CD8+ T cells held by dominant NKG2C+ clonotypes was 1.0-7.0% in several donors. What remained unclear was the HCMV specificity of expanded NKG2C+ T cell clones.

The gene calls are TRBV2 and TRBJ1-5, with D unclear. Specimen: CD4+ T cells sorted from blood. The receptor's source is a young woman in good health. The CDR3 DNA reads TGTGCCAGCAGTGAAGTCCATAGCAATCAGCCCCAGCATTTT. It specifies CASSEVHSNQPQHF.